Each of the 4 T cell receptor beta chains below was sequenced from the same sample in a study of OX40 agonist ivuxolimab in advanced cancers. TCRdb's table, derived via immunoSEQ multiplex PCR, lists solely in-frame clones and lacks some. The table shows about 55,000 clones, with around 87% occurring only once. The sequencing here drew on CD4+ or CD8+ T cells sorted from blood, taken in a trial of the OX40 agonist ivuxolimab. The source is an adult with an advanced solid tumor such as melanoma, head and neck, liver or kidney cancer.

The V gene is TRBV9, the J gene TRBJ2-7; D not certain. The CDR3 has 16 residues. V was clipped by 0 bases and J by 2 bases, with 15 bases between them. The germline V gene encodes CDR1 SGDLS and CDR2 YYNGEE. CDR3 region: CASSVAAIPGPYEQYF. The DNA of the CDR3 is TGTGCCAGCAGCGTAGCTGCCATCCCTGGCCCCTACGAGCAGTACTTC.

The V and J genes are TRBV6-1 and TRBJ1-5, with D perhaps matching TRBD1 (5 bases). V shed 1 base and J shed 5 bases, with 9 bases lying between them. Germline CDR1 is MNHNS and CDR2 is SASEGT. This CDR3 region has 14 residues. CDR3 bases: TGTGCCAGCAGTGAAGGCCAGGGACATCAGCCCCAGCATTTT. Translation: CASSEGQGHQPQHF.

CDR3 bases: TGTGCCAGCAGTTTAATGGGGGCAGGGCAGCCCCAGCATTTT. Protein: CASSLMGAGQPQHF. V and J are TRBV27 and TRBJ1-5; perhaps TRBD1 as D (6 bases). The CDR3 loop spans 14 amino acids. CDR1 MNHEY and CDR2 SMNVEV come from the germline V gene (reference sequence). V was pared by 2 bases and J by 7 bases, with 12 bases between.

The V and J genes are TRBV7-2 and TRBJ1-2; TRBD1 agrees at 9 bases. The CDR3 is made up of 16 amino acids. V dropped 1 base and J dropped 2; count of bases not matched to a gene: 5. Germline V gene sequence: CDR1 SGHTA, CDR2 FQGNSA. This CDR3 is CASSLGGTGRNYGYTF. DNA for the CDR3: TGTGCCAGCAGCTTAGGGGGGACAGGGAGGAACTATGGCTACACCTTC.